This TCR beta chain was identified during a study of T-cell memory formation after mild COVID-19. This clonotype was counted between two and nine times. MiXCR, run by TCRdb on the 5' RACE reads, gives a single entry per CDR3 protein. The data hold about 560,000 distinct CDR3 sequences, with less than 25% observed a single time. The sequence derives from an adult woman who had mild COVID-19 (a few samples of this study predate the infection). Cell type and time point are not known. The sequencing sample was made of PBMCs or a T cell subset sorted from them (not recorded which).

CDR3 region: CASSPRGQRVNTGELFF. In DNA form, the CDR3 reads TGTGCCAGCAGCCCCCGAGGGCAGCGGGTGAACACCGGGGAGCTGTTTTTT. This chain uses TRBV9 with TRBJ2-2, with D tentatively TRBD2 (6 bases). The CDR3 is made up of 17 amino acids. Trimming took off 4 bases at V and 1 base at J, with 17 bases between the two ends. Germline CDR1 SGDLS, CDR2 YYNGEE. The variable domain in full, completed from reference TRBV9 and TRBJ2-2, reads DSGVTQTPKHLITATGQRVTLRCSPRSGDLSVYWYQQSLDQGLQFLIQYYNGEERAKGNILERFSAQQFPDLHSELNLSSLELGDSALYFCASSPRGQRVNTGELFFGEGSRLTVL.